These 31 T cell receptor beta chains came from one sample sequenced in a study of blood T cell repertoires in COVID-19. Repertoires were generated with immunoSEQ multiplex PCR, while TCRdb's copy carries only in-frame clones and drops some. The profile shows a few hundred thousand clones, 86% of them singletons. The specimen sequenced was peripheral blood. The source of these receptors is a woman aged 60-70 years with COVID-19, enrolled during active disease.

V is TRBV12-3 or TRBV12-4 and J is TRBJ1-1, with D hard to call. The V and J ends lost 1 base and 3 bases respectively, with 3 bases between them. This CDR3 is 12 amino acids long. DNA of the CDR3: TGTGCCAGCAGTTTAGTCTACACTGAAGCTTTCTTT. Amino acids: CASSLVYTEAFF.

This rearrangement joins TRBV12-5 to TRBJ2-1, with 11 nucleotides matching TRBD2. V lost 5 bases and J lost 6; bases outside the gene matches: 9. CDR1 LGHNT and CDR2 FRNRAP come from the germline V gene. The CDR3 runs to 16 residues. The CDR3 spells CASGPAWTSGFNEQFF. CDR3 in DNA: TGTGCTAGTGGTCCGGCGTGGACTAGCGGGTTCAATGAGCAGTTCTTC.

The chain employs TRBV11-2 and TRBJ1-2; D is unclear. The CDR3 covers 13 residues. CDR1 SGHAT and CDR2 FQNNGV come from the germline V gene. V was cut by 3 bases and J by 2 bases, with 7 bases left in between. In DNA, the CDR3 is TGTGCCAGCAGCTTTGGCGGAAACTATGGCTACACCTTC. Protein sequence: CASSFGGNYGYTF.

The chain carries TRBV7-2 and TRBJ1-4, with D hard to call. The V end lost 5 bases, the J end lost 8 bases, and 18 bases lay between the germline ends. The CDR3 has 15 amino acids. The germline V gene encodes CDR1 SGHTA and CDR2 FQGNSA. The CDR3 DNA reads as TGTGCCAGCAGCCCCCCTGGCGGGGTGAGAGAAAAACTGTTTTTT. Its translation is CASSPPGGVREKLFF.

The chain links TRBV12-1 to TRBJ2-7; the table's D call of TRBD2 was not tested on the DNA. TRBV12-1 is a recognized pseudogene. This CDR3 is built from 15 residues. CDR3: CASSDGLARTYEQYF. The CDR3 coding sequence is TGTGCCAGCAGCGATGGACTAGCGAGGACCTACGAGCAGTACTTC.

This clone occurred once. The gene calls are TRBV19 and TRBJ1-4; no clear D gene. The V end was cut by 2 bases, the J end by 5 bases, with 9 bases between. The germline V gene encodes CDR1 LNHDA and CDR2 SQIVND (reference sequence). The CDR3 spans 14 residues. The CDR3 DNA sequence: TGTGCCAGTAGTATAACCCACTCAAATGAAAAACTGTTTTTT. Its translation: CASSITHSNEKLFF.

This chain joins TRBV3-1 (or the pseudogene TRBV3-2) and TRBJ1-6; weak D call: TRBD1 (5 bases). V was trimmed by 4 bases and J by 5 bases, leaving 18 bases between them. CDR3 length equals 17 residues. Germline-derived CDR1 and CDR2 are LGHDT and YNNKEL (reference sequence). The CDR3 sequence: CASSLPLAGSHNSPLHF. The CDR3 DNA is TGTGCCAGCAGCCTCCCACTGGCAGGGTCCCATAATTCACCCCTCCACTTT.

This clone was observed once. The rearrangement links TRBV9 to TRBJ2-6, with 7 nucleotides matching TRBD2. The CDR3 runs 18 residues. Germline V CDR1 and CDR2: SGDLS, YYNGEE. V lost 4 bases and J lost 0; bases outside the gene matches: 10. The CDR3 DNA sequence: TGTGCCAGCAGCCCACATAGCGGGCGGGCCTCTGGGGCCAACGTCCTGACTTTC. It codes for CASSPHSGRASGANVLTF. The full variable domain, in which reference TRBV9 and TRBJ2-6 provide the parts outside the CDR3, is DSGVTQTPKHLITATGQRVTLRCSPRSGDLSVYWYQQSLDQGLQFLIQYYNGEERAKGNILERFSAQQFPDLHSELNLSSLELGDSALYFCASSPHSGRASGANVLTFGAGSRLTVL.

The rearrangement uses TRBV11-3 and TRBJ2-1, with 9 nucleotides matching TRBD2. This CDR3 spans 13 amino acids. Germline V gene sequence: CDR1 SGHNT, CDR2 YENEEA. Trimming cost V 1 base and J 9 bases; bases outside gene matches: 1. CDR3 region: CASSLGAGGEQFF. The CDR3 DNA sequence: TGTGCCAGCAGCTTAGGAGCGGGGGGTGAGCAGTTCTTC.

This sequence joins TRBV18 and TRBJ2-2; tentative D call: TRBD2 (5 bases). The CDR3 is made up of 13 amino acids. The germline V gene has CDR1 KGHSH and CDR2 LQKENI. Trimming took 6 bases from V and 4 from J, leaving 9 bases between them. Written as DNA, the CDR3 is TGTGCCAGCTCCACCGAGGGCACCGGGGAGCTGTTTTTT. Its protein product is CASSTEGTGELFF.

The gene calls are TRBV6-1 and TRBJ1-2; D possibly corresponds to TRBD1 (6 bases). V shed 3 bases and J shed 7 bases, with 15 bases lying between them. The CDR3 extends over 14 amino acids. CDR1 and CDR2 (germline): MNHNS, SASEGT. The CDR3 DNA reads TGTGCCAGCAGTGACCTCACAGGGTCTATTGGCTACACCTTC. It specifies CASSDLTGSIGYTF.

For the CDR3, the DNA is TGTGCCAGCAGTTCCGTCCAGGACAGGGGGGAGGTCGAGCAGTACTTC. Its translation: CASSSVQDRGEVEQYF. The genes are TRBV6-5 and TRBJ2-7, with 10 positions matching TRBD1. Germline V lookup: CDR1 MNHEY, CDR2 SVGAGI. V shed 4 bases and J 6 bases; nucleotides not matched to a gene: 12. The CDR3 is made up of 16 amino acids.

The chain has TRBV27 and TRBJ1-1; D is unclear. The CDR3 length is 14 residues. From germline, CDR1 is MNHEY and CDR2 SMNVEV (reference sequence). The V end lost 0 bases, the J end lost 1 base, and 6 bases lay between the germline ends. The CDR3 loop is CASSLSPRNTEAFF. Written as DNA, the CDR3 is TGTGCCAGCAGTTTATCCCCCCGGAACACTGAAGCTTTCTTT.

A note on this clone: This CDR3 is also generated by other DNA sequences in the sample. The gene calls are TRBV2 and TRBJ2-5; possibly TRBD1 for D (6 bases). Germline assignment: CDR1 SNHLY and CDR2 FYNNEI. V was clipped by 6 bases and J by 3 bases, with 11 bases between them. This CDR3 has 13 amino acids. This CDR3 is CASSPEGEETQYF. The CDR3 DNA is TGTGCCAGCAGCCCCGAGGGGGAAGAGACCCAGTACTTC.

The J gene is TRBJ2-1, the V gene TRBV5-1; 8 bases match TRBD2. Germline-derived CDR1 and CDR2 are SGHRS and YFSETQ. Trimming took 7 bases from V and 8 from J; bases not matched to a gene: 8. CDR3 length equals 13 residues. CDR3: CASGSGGAYEQFF. The CDR3 nucleotides read TGCGCCAGCGGAAGCGGGGGAGCGTATGAGCAGTTCTTC.

This clone was picked up a small number of times. The chain uses TRBV5-1 and TRBJ1-6; maybe TRBD1 (5 bases). From germline, CDR1 is SGHRS and CDR2 YFSETQ. This CDR3 comprises 15 residues. V lost 5 bases to trimming and J lost 9 bases, with 18 bases between them. This chain's CDR3 is CASRSIQGGGSPLHF. As DNA, the CDR3 is TGCGCCAGCAGATCCATCCAGGGAGGCGGTTCACCCCTCCACTTT. Complete variable domain (other parts from reference TRBV5-1 and TRBJ1-6): KAGVTQTPRYLIKTRGQQVTLSCSPISGHRSVSWYQQTPGQGLQFLFEYFSETQRNKGNFPGRFSGRQFSNSRSEMNVSTLELGDSALYLCASRSIQGGGSPLHFGNGTRLTVT.

This clone was detected only a few times. This chain uses TRBV27 with TRBJ1-5; tentatively, D is TRBD1 (5 bases). The germline V gene encodes CDR1 MNHEY and CDR2 SMNVEV (reference sequence). Trimming stripped 4 bases from V and 4 bases from J, with 11 bases between. The CDR3 has 14 amino acids. CDR3 in amino acids: CASSYVGGNQPQHF. CDR3 coding DNA: TGTGCCAGCAGTTATGTGGGGGGGAATCAGCCCCAGCATTTT.

The V gene is TRBV6-5, the J gene TRBJ1-2; 8 bases are shared with TRBD1. Germline trimming cut 8 bases from V and 2 bases from J; bases unmatched to any gene: 4. Germline assignment: CDR1 MNHEY and CDR2 SVGAGI. The CDR3 extends over 13 amino acids. CDR3 region: CASEDRGNYGYTF. Written as DNA, the CDR3 is TGTGCCAGCGAAGACAGGGGCAACTATGGCTACACCTTC.

The V and J genes are TRBV4-1 and TRBJ1-4, with TRBD1 matching over 7 bases. The CDR3 runs to 13 residues. The trim removed 7 bases at V and 10 bases at J, leaving 9 bases unmatched. Per germline, CDR1 MGHRA and CDR2 YSYEKL. This CDR3 reads CASNRGEGGKLFF. The CDR3 DNA is TGCGCCAGCAACAGGGGAGAGGGGGGAAAACTGTTTTTT.

The chain recombines TRBV10-3 with TRBJ1-2, with 9 positions matching TRBD1. The CDR3 contains 14 residues. V gave up 4 bases and J gave up 2 bases; unmatched junction bases: 2. CDR1 is ENHRY, CDR2 SYGVKD, per germline. CDR3 residues: CAISAGQGNYGYTF. DNA for the CDR3: TGTGCCATCAGTGCGGGACAGGGCAACTATGGCTACACCTTC.

The table lists this clone with a few counts. The chain has TRBV5-4 and TRBJ1-1; D not resolved. CDR3 size: 14 residues. Germline V gives CDR1 SGHNT, CDR2 YYREEE (reference sequence). V gave up 3 bases and J gave up 7 bases, with 16 bases separating them. The DNA of the CDR3 is TGTGCCAGCAGCTCGTCTTTGTTAAGCGGTGAAGCTTTCTTT. Encoded protein: CASSSSLLSGEAFF.

CDR3 nucleotide sequence: TGTGCCTGGAGTGTCCCCCCAGGGGGCACTAATGAAAAACTGTTTTTT. Encoded protein: CAWSVPPGGTNEKLFF. The V call is TRBV30, the J call TRBJ1-4, with 8 bases lining up with TRBD1. V shed 0 bases and J 2 bases; nucleotides not matched to a gene: 5. The CDR3 has 16 amino acids. The germline V gene encodes CDR1 GTSNPN and CDR2 SVGIG (reference sequence).

The V and J genes are TRBV6-5 and TRBJ2-5, with 7 bases that match TRBD1. Per germline, CDR1 MNHEY and CDR2 SVGAGI. The CDR3 contains 13 residues. J lost 5 bases, V lost 6 bases, and 6 bases had no gene match. CDR3 DNA sequence: TGTGCCAGCAGATCGACAGGGCCCGAGACCCAGTACTTC. Translating it yields CASRSTGPETQYF.

The chain is built from TRBV15 and TRBJ1-2; tentative D call: TRBD1 (5 bases). V lost 0 bases, J lost 8 bases, and 13 bases lay in between. Germline lookup yields CDR1 LNHNV and CDR2 YYDKDF (reference sequence). This CDR3 is 14 amino acids long. The CDR3 DNA follows: TGTGCCACCAGCAGAGATCAGCAGGGTAGGGGCTACACCTTC. This gives the protein CATSRDQQGRGYTF.

The genes are TRBV19 and TRBJ1-1; unclear D gene. The germline gives CDR1 LNHDA, CDR2 SQIVND (reference sequence). V was clipped by 7 bases and J by 7 bases, with 10 bases between them. CDR3 length equals 11 residues. The DNA for the CDR3 is TGTGCCAGTATCATCGGGAATGAAGCTTTCTTT. This gives the protein CASIIGNEAFF. The variable domain in full, completed from reference TRBV19 and TRBJ1-1, reads DGGITQSPKYLFRKEGQNVTLSCEQNLNHDAMYWYRQDPGQGLRLIYYSQIVNDFQKGDIAEGYSVSREKKESFPLTVTSAQKNPTAFYLCASIIGNEAFFGQGTRLTVV.

V gene TRBV6-2 or TRBV6-3 combines with J gene TRBJ2-5; 7 nucleotides align to TRBD1. V was clipped by 4 bases and J by 10 bases; unmatched bases: 12. The V gene's germline CDR1 is MNHEY and CDR2 SVGEGT. This CDR3 comprises 14 residues. CDR3 loop: CASSSGTEVDHQYF. As DNA, the CDR3 is TGTGCCAGCAGTTCAGGGACAGAAGTTGATCACCAGTACTTC.

The table lists this clone with a few counts. V and J are TRBV23-1 and TRBJ2-7, with TRBD2 identical over 9 bases. TRBV23-1 belongs to the ORF category, with a function that is uncertain. V was pared by 0 bases and J by 0 bases, with 3 bases of the junction left unmatched. This CDR3 is built from 16 residues. This CDR3 reads CASSQSGSGGSYEQYF. The CDR3 DNA follows: TGCGCCAGCAGTCAATCAGGTAGCGGGGGCTCCTACGAGCAGTACTTC.

This chain connects TRBV2 to TRBJ1-4; D is uncertain. CDR1 is SNHLY, CDR2 FYNNEI, per germline. This CDR3 has 15 amino acids. The V end lost 3 bases, the J end lost 5 bases, and 13 bases lay between the germline ends. In DNA, the CDR3 is TGTGCCAGCAGTGAGGGTCTGGGCCCGAATGAAAAACTGTTTTTT. Translated, it gives CASSEGLGPNEKLFF. The full variable domain, in which reference TRBV2 and TRBJ1-4 provide the parts outside the CDR3, is EPEVTQTPSHQVTQMGQEVILRCVPISNHLYFYWYRQILGQKVEFLVSFYNNEISEKSEIFDDQFSVERPDGSNFTLKIRSTKLEDSAMYFCASSEGLGPNEKLFFGSGTQLSVL.

The chain joins TRBV28 to TRBJ1-2; 7 bases map to TRBD1. This CDR3 region has 13 residues. Germline loops: CDR1 MDHEN, CDR2 SYDVKM. V shed 8 bases, J shed 5 bases, and the junction held 8 bases outside the gene matches. CDR3 nucleotides: TGTGCCAGCCTCCGGGACAGCCTTTATGGCTACACCTTC. Encoded protein: CASLRDSLYGYTF.

The chain has TRBV6-4 and TRBJ2-3, with a possible D match to TRBD2 (7 bases). The V and J ends lost 6 bases and 4 bases respectively, with 17 bases between them. The CDR3 length is 15 residues. CDR1 and CDR2 (germline): MRHNA, SNTAGT. Written as DNA, the CDR3 is TGTGCCAGCAGCCCCCTGGGAGGGGGGTCAGATACGCAGTATTTT. Translating it yields CASSPLGGGSDTQYF.

The chain is built from TRBV9 and TRBJ2-5; 12 bases line up with TRBD2. V shed 3 bases and J 5 bases; nucleotides not matched to a gene: 5. Germline CDR1 SGDLS, CDR2 YYNGEE. The CDR3 runs to 15 residues. The CDR3 region has the DNA TGTGCCAGCAGCGCTAGCGGGGGGGCCGGGGAGACCCAGTACTTC. This sequence encodes CASSASGGAGETQYF.